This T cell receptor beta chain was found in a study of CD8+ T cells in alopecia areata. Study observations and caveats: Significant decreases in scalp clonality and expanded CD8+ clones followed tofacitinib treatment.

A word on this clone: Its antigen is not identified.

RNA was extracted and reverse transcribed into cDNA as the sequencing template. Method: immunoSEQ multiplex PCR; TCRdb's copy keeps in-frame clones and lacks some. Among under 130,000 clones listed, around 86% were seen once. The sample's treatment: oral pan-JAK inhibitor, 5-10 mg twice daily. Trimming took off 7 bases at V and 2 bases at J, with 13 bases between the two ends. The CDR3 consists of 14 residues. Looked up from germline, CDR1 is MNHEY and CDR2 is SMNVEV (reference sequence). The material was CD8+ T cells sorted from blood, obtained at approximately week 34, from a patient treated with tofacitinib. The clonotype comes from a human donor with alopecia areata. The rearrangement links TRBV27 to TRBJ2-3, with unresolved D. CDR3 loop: CASMTSDLTDTQYF. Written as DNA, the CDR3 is TGTGCCAGCATGACTTCTGACCTCACAGATACGCAGTATTTT.